This T cell receptor beta chain originates from a study of shared clonotypes between healthy human individuals. The overall study: Donor composition was a couple of women and a few men, aged 18 to 49.

Data came from immunoSEQ multiplex PCR; TCRdb stores just in-frame clones and leaves some out. The sample holds about 490,000 clones; approximately 80% are singletons and the top ten take 10% to 15%. Per germline, CDR1 SGDLS and CDR2 YYNGEE. This CDR3 region has 14 residues. Trimming took 4 bases from V and 3 from J, leaving 14 bases between them. What was sequenced was PBMCs. The V gene is TRBV9, the J gene TRBJ2-7, with D possibly being TRBD1 or TRBD2 (5 bases each). This sequence was found in a woman between 40 and 50 years old in good health. Some clones in this sample may be carry-over from other donors' samples. The CDR3 region has the DNA TGTGCCAGCAGCTTCCGGGACCAAAGCTACGAGCAGTACTTC. This encodes CASSFRDQSYEQYF.